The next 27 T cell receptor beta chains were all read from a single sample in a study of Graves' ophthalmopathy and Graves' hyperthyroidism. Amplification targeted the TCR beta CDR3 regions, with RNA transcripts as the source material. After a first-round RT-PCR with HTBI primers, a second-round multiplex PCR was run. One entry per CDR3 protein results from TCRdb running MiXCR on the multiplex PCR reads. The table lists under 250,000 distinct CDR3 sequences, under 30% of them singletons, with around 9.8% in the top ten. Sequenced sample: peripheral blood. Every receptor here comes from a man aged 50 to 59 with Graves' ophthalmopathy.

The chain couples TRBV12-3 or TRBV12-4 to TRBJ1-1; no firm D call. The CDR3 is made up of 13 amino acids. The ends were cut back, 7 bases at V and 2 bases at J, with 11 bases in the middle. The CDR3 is CASNLAGNTEAFF. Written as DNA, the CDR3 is TGTGCCAGCAACCTCGCCGGAAACACTGAAGCTTTCTTT.

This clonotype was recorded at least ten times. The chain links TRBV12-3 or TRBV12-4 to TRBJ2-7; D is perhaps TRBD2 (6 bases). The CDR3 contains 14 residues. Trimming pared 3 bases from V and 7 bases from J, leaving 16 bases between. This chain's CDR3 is CASSLDWGVGEQYF. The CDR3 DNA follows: TGTGCCAGCAGTTTGGATTGGGGGGTGGGGGAGCAGTACTTC.

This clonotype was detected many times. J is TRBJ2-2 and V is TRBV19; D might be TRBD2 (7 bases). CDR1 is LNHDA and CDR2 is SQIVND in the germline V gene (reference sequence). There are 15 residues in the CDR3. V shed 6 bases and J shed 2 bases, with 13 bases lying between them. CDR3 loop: CASRGAGVNTGELFF. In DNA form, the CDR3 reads TGTGCCAGTAGGGGGGCGGGGGTAAACACCGGGGAGCTGTTTTTT.

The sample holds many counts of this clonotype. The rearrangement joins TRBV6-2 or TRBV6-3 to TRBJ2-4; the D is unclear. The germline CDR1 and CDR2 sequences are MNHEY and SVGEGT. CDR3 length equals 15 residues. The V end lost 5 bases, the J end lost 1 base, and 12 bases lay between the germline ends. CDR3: CASSPLVLAKNIQYF. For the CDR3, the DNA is TGTGCCAGCAGTCCGCTAGTGCTGGCCAAAAACATTCAGTACTTC.

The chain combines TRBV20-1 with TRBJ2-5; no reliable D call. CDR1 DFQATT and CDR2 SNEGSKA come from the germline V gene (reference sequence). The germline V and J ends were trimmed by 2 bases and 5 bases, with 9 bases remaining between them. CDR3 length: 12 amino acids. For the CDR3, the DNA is TGCAGTGCTAGAAATAGCCACGAGACCCAGTACTTC. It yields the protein CSARNSHETQYF.

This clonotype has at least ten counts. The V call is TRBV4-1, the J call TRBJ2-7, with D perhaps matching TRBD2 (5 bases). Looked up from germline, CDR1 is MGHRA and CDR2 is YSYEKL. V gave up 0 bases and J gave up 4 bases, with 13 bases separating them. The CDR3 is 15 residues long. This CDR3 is CASSQEGGPPYEQYF. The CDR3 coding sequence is TGCGCCAGCAGCCAAGAAGGAGGTCCCCCTTACGAGCAGTACTTC.

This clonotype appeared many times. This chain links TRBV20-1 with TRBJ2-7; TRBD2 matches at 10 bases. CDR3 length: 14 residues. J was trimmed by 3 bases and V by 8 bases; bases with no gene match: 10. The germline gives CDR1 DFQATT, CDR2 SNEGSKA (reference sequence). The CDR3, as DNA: TGCAGTACGAAAGACAGGACTAGCGGCTACGAGCAGTACTTC. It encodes CSTKDRTSGYEQYF.

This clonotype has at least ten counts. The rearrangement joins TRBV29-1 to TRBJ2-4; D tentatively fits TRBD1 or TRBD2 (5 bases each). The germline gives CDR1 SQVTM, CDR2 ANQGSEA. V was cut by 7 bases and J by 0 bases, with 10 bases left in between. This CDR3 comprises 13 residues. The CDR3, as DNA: TGCAGCGCCTGGGACGGAGCCAAAAACATTCAGTACTTC. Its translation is CSAWDGAKNIQYF.

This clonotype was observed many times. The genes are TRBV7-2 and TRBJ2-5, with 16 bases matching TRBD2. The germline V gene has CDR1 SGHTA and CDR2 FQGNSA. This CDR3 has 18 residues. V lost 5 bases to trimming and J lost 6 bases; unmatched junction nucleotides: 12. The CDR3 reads CASSITGTSGRGIKTQYF. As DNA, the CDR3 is TGTGCCAGCAGCATTACCGGGACTAGCGGGAGGGGGATAAAGACCCAGTACTTC.

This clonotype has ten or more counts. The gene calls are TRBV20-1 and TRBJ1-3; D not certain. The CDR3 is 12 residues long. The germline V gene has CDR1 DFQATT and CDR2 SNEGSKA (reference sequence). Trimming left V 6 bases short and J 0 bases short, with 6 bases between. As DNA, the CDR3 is TGCAGTGCCACCTCCTCTGGAAACACCATATATTTT. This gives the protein CSATSSGNTIYF.

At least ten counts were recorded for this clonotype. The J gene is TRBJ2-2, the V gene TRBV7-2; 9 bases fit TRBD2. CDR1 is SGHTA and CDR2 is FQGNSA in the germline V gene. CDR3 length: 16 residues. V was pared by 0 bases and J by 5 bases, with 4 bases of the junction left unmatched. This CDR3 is CASSLAPSGVTGELFF. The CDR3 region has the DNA TGTGCCAGCAGCTTAGCGCCTAGCGGGGTTACCGGGGAGCTGTTTTTT.

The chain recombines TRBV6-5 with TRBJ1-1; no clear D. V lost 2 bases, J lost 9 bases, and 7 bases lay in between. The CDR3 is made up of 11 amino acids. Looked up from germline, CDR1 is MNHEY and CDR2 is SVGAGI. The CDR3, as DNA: TGTGCCAGCAGTTACATGTCCCAAGCTTTCTTT. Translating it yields CASSYMSQAFF.

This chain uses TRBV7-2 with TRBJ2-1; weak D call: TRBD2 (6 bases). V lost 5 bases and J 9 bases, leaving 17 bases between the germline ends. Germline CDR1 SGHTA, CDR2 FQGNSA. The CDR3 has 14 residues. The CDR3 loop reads CASSTPGTPGEQFF. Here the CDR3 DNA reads TGTGCCAGCAGCACCCCCGGGACTCCCGGTGAGCAGTTCTTC. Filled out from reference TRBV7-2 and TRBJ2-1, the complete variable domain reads GAGVSQSPSNKVTEKGKDVELRCDPISGHTALYWYRQSLGQGLEFLIYFQGNSAPDKSGLPSDRFSAERTGGSVSTLTIQRTQQEDSAVYLCASSTPGTPGEQFFGPGTRLTVL.

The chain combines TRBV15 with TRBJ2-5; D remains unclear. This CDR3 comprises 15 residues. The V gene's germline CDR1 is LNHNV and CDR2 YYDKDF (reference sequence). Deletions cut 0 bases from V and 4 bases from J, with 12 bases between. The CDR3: CATSRDLATGETQYF. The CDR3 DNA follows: TGTGCCACCAGCAGAGATTTGGCAACGGGAGAGACCCAGTACTTC.

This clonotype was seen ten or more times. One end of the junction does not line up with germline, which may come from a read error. CDR3 residues: CASSEASRGRLHF. CDR3 sequence (DNA): TGTGCCAGCAGTGAAGCGTCCAGGGGGCGCTTACACTTC. The rearrangement links TRBV2 to TRBJ2-7, with TRBD1 identical over 8 bases. Germline V gene sequence: CDR1 SNHLY, CDR2 FYNNEI. The length of the CDR3 is 13 residues. The full variable domain, its missing parts supplied by reference TRBV2 and TRBJ2-7, is EPEVTQTPSHQVTQMGQEVILRCVPISNHLYFYWYRQILGQKVEFLVSFYNNEISEKSEIFDDQFSVERPDGSNFTLKIRSTKLEDSAMYFCASSEASRGRLHFGPGTRLTVT.

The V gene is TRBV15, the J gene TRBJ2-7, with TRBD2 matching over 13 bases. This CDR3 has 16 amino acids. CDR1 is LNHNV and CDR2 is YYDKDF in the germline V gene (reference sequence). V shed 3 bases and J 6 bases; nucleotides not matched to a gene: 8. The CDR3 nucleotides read TGTGCCACCAGCAGCTTACCCGGACTAGCGGGAGTCGAGCAGTACTTC. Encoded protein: CATSSLPGLAGVEQYF.

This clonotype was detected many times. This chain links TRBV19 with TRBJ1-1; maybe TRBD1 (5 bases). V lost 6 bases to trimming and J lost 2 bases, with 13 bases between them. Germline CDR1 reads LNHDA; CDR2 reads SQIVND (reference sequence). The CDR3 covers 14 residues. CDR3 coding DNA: TGTGCCAGTAGCATGACAGACCTCAACACTGAAGCTTTCTTT. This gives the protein CASSMTDLNTEAFF.

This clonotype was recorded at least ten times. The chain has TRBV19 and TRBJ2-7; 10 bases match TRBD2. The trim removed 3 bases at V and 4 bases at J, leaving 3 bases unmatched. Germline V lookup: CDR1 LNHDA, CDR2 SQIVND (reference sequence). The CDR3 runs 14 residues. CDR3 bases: TGTGCCAGTAGTATTACTAGCGGGACATACGAGCAGTACTTC. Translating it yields CASSITSGTYEQYF.

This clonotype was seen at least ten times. Here the CDR3 reads CASRRSQNTEAFF. The CDR3 nucleotides read TGTGCCAGCAGGAGATCCCAGAACACTGAAGCTTTCTTT. The chain carries TRBV11-2 and TRBJ1-1; the D is unclear. Germline assignment: CDR1 SGHAT and CDR2 FQNNGV. There are 13 residues in the CDR3. Deletions cut 6 bases from V and 1 base from J, with 9 bases between.

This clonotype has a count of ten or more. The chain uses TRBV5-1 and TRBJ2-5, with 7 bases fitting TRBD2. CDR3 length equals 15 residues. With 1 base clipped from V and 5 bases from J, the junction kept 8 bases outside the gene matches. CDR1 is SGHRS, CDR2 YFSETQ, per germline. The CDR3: CASSLSGGSGETQYF. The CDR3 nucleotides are TGCGCCAGCAGCTTGTCGGGAGGCTCCGGCGAGACCCAGTACTTC.

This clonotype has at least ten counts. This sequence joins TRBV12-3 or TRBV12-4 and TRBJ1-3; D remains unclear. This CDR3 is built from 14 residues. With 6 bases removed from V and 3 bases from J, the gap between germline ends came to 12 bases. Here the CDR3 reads CASRLGRGGNTIYF. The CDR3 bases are TGTGCCAGCAGGCTAGGAAGAGGTGGAAACACCATATATTTT.

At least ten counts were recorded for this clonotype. The DNA for the CDR3 is TGTGCCAGCAGCACTTTGGGTAAGAGCAATCAGCCCCAGCATTTT. Translation: CASSTLGKSNQPQHF. The V and J genes are TRBV28 and TRBJ1-5; D is unresolved. V lost 6 bases and J 1 base, leaving 13 bases between the germline ends. The CDR3 sequence is 15 residues long. Germline V gene sequence: CDR1 MDHEN, CDR2 SYDVKM. Filled out from reference TRBV28 and TRBJ1-5, the complete variable domain reads DVKVTQSSRYLVKRTGEKVFLECVQDMDHENMFWYRQDPGLGLRLIYFSYDVKMKEKGDIPEGYSVSREKKERFSLILESASTNQTSMYLCASSTLGKSNQPQHFGDGTRLSIL.

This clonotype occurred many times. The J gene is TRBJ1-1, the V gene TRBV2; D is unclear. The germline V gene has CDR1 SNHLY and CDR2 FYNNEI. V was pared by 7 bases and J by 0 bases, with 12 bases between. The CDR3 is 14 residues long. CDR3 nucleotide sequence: TGTGCCAGCACCCCAGCCGGACTGAACACTGAAGCTTTCTTT. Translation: CASTPAGLNTEAFF.

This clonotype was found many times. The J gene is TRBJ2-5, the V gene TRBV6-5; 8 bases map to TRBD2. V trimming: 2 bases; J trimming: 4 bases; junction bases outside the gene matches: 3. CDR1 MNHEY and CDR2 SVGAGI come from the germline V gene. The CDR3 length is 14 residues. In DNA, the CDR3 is TGTGCCAGCAGTTACACGGGAGGGGGAGAGACCCAGTACTTC. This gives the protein CASSYTGGGETQYF.

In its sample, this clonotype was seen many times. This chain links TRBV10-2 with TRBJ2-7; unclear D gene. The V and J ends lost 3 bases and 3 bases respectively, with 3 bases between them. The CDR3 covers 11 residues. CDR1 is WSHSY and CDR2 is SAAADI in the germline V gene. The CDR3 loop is CASSDYYEQYF. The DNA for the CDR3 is TGCGCCAGCAGTGACTACTACGAGCAGTACTTC.

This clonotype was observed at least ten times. The CDR3: CASSGLAETSYEQYF. CDR3 nucleotides: TGTGCCAGCAGTGGACTAGCGGAGACCTCCTACGAGCAGTACTTC. The rearrangement uses TRBV6-2 or TRBV6-3 and TRBJ2-7; 10 nucleotides match TRBD2. V trimming: 5 bases; J trimming: 0 bases; junction bases outside the gene matches: 4. CDR1 MNHEY and CDR2 SVGEGT come from the germline V gene. The CDR3 is 15 residues long.

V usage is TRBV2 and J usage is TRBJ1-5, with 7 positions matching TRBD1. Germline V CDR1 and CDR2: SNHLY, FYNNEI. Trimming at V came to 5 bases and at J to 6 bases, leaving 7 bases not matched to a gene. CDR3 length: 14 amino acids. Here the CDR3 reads CASSYTGATQPQHF. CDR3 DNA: TGTGCCAGCAGTTACACAGGGGCCACTCAGCCCCAGCATTTT. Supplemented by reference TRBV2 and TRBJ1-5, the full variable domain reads EPEVTQTPSHQVTQMGQEVILRCVPISNHLYFYWYRQILGQKVEFLVSFYNNEISEKSEIFDDQFSVERPDGSNFTLKIRSTKLEDSAMYFCASSYTGATQPQHFGDGTRLSIL.